Presented here are 19 T cell receptor beta chains from one specimen sequenced in a study of regulatory T cells in long-lasting Graves disease. For TCR beta, libraries came from iRepertoire HTBI primers and Arm-PCR of CDR3 regions. One entry per CDR3 protein, called by TCRdb with MiXCR from the multiplex PCR reads. The sample holds under 300,000 distinct CDR3 sequences, around 18% seen once. Time point meaning: newly diagnosed GD, antithyroid drugs for less than 3 months. PBMCs were the source of the RNA used for TCR sequencing. Sequencing was performed on peripheral blood mononuclear cells (PBMCs), taken at new diagnosis, from a patient treated with antithyroid drugs. The receptor source for this set is a female donor with Graves disease.

This clonotype was counted a single time. This sequence may be a read error, since a much larger clone differs from it by one base. The chain recombines TRBV6-2 or TRBV6-3 with TRBJ1-5; D unresolved. This CDR3 region has 13 residues. The V gene's germline CDR1 is MNHEY and CDR2 SVGEGT. V dropped 4 bases and J dropped 0 bases, with 4 bases sitting between them. In nucleotides, the CDR3 is TGTGCCAGCAGTTTCATTAGCAATCAGCCCCAGCATTTT. Residues: CASSFISNQPQHF.

Comment on this clonotype: In this CDR3 the conserved last residue, phenylalanine or tryptophan, is missing, so a read error is likely. The rearrangement links TRBV18 to TRBJ1-1; 7 bases align to TRBD1. V was clipped by 3 bases and J by 4 bases; unmatched bases: 11. The germline CDR1 and CDR2 sequences are KGHSH and LQKENI. The CDR3 length is 16 residues. The CDR3 sequence: CASSPNRQGASTEAFL. In DNA form, the CDR3 reads TGTGCCAGCTCACCGAATAGACAGGGCGCAAGCACTGAAGCTTTCCTT.

This clonotype occurred many times. The chain carries TRBV12-3 or TRBV12-4 and TRBJ2-5; 10 bases agree with TRBD2. The CDR3 covers 16 residues. The V segment lost 5 bases and the J segment 5 bases; nucleotides outside the gene matches: 11. The CDR3 sequence is CASSPNSGRAMETQYF. The CDR3 nucleotides are TGTGCCAGCAGTCCTAACAGCGGGAGGGCCATGGAGACCCAGTACTTC.

This clonotype showed up just a few times. The J gene is TRBJ2-2, the V gene TRBV7-3, with D uncertain. The V gene's germline CDR1 is SGHTA and CDR2 FQGTGA. V lost 1 base and J lost 3, with 12 bases in between. This CDR3 has 16 residues. CDR3 coding DNA: TGTGCCAGCAGCTTAAGGTCCCCCCGGGACACCGGGGAGCTGTTTTTT. This sequence encodes CASSLRSPRDTGELFF.

This clonotype was detected ten times or more. This rearrangement joins TRBV12-3 or TRBV12-4 to TRBJ2-2, with 7 nucleotides matching TRBD2. The length of the CDR3 is 19 residues. The J segment lost 2 bases and the V segment lost 7 bases, leaving 19 bases of the junction unmatched. For the CDR3, the DNA is TGTGCCAGCACCACTTATGGGGTAGGGGAGGGCGGAAACACCGGGGAGCTGTTTTTT. As protein: CASTTYGVGEGGNTGELFF.

At least ten counts were recorded for this clonotype. The chain carries TRBV6-1 and TRBJ2-5; no clear D gene. Deletions cut 1 base from V and 0 bases from J, with 9 bases between. The CDR3 has 15 amino acids. The germline V gene encodes CDR1 MNHNS and CDR2 SASEGT. CDR3 nucleotides: TGTGCCAGCAGTGAAGGTCCCGCTCACCAAGAGACCCAGTACTTC. It translates to CASSEGPAHQETQYF.

This clonotype showed up many times. The CDR3 DNA sequence: TGCAGCGTTGCTGACACGGTGAACACTGAAGCTTTCTTT. Protein product: CSVADTVNTEAFF. J is TRBJ1-1 and V is TRBV29-1; D is ambiguous. The CDR3 totals 13 residues. Trimming left V 4 bases short and J 0 bases short, with 9 bases between. Germline CDR1 and CDR2: SQVTM and ANQGSEA. Using reference TRBV29-1 and TRBJ1-1 for the parts outside the CDR3, the full variable domain is SAVISQKPSRDICQRGTSLTIQCQVDSQVTMMFWYRQQPGQSLTLIATANQGSEATYESGFVIDKFPISRPNLTFSTLTVSNMSPEDSSIYLCSVADTVNTEAFFGQGTRLTVV.

The chain is built from TRBV7-2 and TRBJ1-1; D is possibly TRBD1 (6 bases). The CDR3 loop spans 15 amino acids. Germline V gene sequence: CDR1 SGHTA, CDR2 FQGNSA. Trimming left V 2 bases short and J 1 base short, with 11 bases between. DNA of the CDR3: TGTGCCAGCAGCTTAAGCGGGACACCGAACACTGAAGCTTTCTTT. It yields the protein CASSLSGTPNTEAFF.

Worth noting for this clonotype: A far larger clone is off by one base, so a read error is likely. V and J are TRBV9 and TRBJ1-2, with a possible D match to TRBD1 (6 bases). Germline CDR1 is SGDLS and CDR2 is YYNGEE. The germline V and J ends were trimmed by 5 bases and 2 bases, with 10 bases remaining between them. This CDR3 comprises 13 residues. The CDR3 is CASRGAENYGYTF. The CDR3 nucleotides read TGTGCCAGCAGGGGGGCAGAAAACTATGGCTACACCTTC.

With respect to this clonotype: A read error may be the cause here, since a much bigger clone is one base away. Likely a read error: the CDR3 ends without its conserved phenylalanine or tryptophan. CDR3 protein: CASRVQGRDTEAFL. CDR3 coding DNA: TGTGCCAGCAGGGTACAGGGTCGGGACACTGAAGCTTTCCTT. The chain recombines TRBV5-6 with TRBJ1-1; TRBD1 is a possible D gene (6 bases). Between the trimmed V and J ends, which lost 5 bases and 3 bases, there was a span of 14 bases. Looked up from germline, CDR1 is SGHDT and CDR2 is YYEEEE. CDR3 length: 14 amino acids.

In its sample, this clonotype was seen many times. This rearrangement joins TRBV6-1 to TRBJ2-7; perhaps TRBD1 as D (5 bases). The germline CDR1 and CDR2 sequences are MNHNS and SASEGT. The CDR3 sequence is 14 residues long. The germline V and J ends were trimmed by 3 bases and 2 bases, with 11 bases remaining between them. The CDR3 coding sequence is TGTGCCAGCAGTGACTGGGGCAGAGCCTACGAGCAGTACTTC. This encodes CASSDWGRAYEQYF.

This clonotype came up many times. The chain joins TRBV19 to TRBJ1-1; D might be TRBD1 (5 bases). Germline values: CDR1 LNHDA, CDR2 SQIVND (reference sequence). V was shortened by 3 bases and J by 3 bases, with 11 bases between the two germline ends. This CDR3 has 14 residues. DNA of the CDR3: TGTGCCAGTAGTATTGGCGGGGCGGACACTGAAGCTTTCTTT. Translating gives CASSIGGADTEAFF.

The chain carries TRBV12-3 or TRBV12-4 and TRBJ2-5, with D possibly TRBD1 on 5 matching bases. The CDR3 runs to 12 residues. The V gene lost 6 bases and the J gene lost 3 bases, with 8 bases spanning the gap. The CDR3 bases are TGTGCCAGCAGCTTCAGGGAAGAGACCCAGTACTTC. Translated, it gives CASSFREETQYF.

This clonotype was seen many times. The chain uses TRBV20-1 and TRBJ2-3; D remains unclear. V was pared by 1 base and J by 1 base, with 9 bases between. CDR1 is DFQATT and CDR2 is SNEGSKA in the germline V gene (reference sequence). This CDR3 has 14 residues. For the CDR3, the DNA is TGCAGTGCTAGAGGAAAGGCGGGCACAGATACGCAGTATTTT. It codes for CSARGKAGTDTQYF.

The count of this clonotype is one. The rearrangement joins TRBV27 to TRBJ1-5; 8 bases align to TRBD1. Germline CDR1 MNHEY, CDR2 SMNVEV (reference sequence). The CDR3 runs 14 residues. V gave up 6 bases and J gave up 5 bases; unmatched junction bases: 6. Here the CDR3 reads CASSRDRGDQPQHF. The CDR3 DNA follows: TGTGCCAGCAGCCGAGACAGGGGCGATCAGCCCCAGCATTTT.

This clonotype was seen a handful of times. V and J are TRBV20-1 and TRBJ2-3; weak D call: TRBD1 (5 bases). Per the germline V gene, CDR1 is DFQATT and CDR2 is SNEGSKA (reference sequence). The V gene lost 6 bases and the J gene lost 0 bases, with 16 bases spanning the gap. CDR3 length equals 15 residues. The CDR3 protein is CSALPIGASTDTQYF. In nucleotides, the CDR3 is TGCAGTGCCCTACCCATTGGGGCTAGCACAGATACGCAGTATTTT.

This clonotype has a count of ten or more. The CDR3 sequence: CSVEPDGYGYTF. CDR3 sequence (DNA): TGCAGCGTTGAACCGGACGGCTATGGCTACACCTTC. The chain recombines TRBV29-1 with TRBJ1-2; D gene uncertain. V lost 2 bases and J lost 4, with 8 bases in between. The CDR3 has 12 residues. Per germline, CDR1 SQVTM and CDR2 ANQGSEA. Full variable domain (missing parts from reference TRBV29-1 and TRBJ1-2): SAVISQKPSRDICQRGTSLTIQCQVDSQVTMMFWYRQQPGQSLTLIATANQGSEATYESGFVIDKFPISRPNLTFSTLTVSNMSPEDSSIYLCSVEPDGYGYTFGSGTRLTVV.

This clonotype showed up many times. This chain links TRBV6-2 or TRBV6-3 with TRBJ2-1; 10 bases are shared with TRBD2. The CDR3 is 13 residues long. Germline V gene data show CDR1 as MNHEY and CDR2 as SVGEGT. J gave up 10 bases and V 10 bases, and 10 bases lay outside the gene matches. Written as DNA, the CDR3 is TGTGCCACGGGATTAGCGGGAGGTCGAGAGCAGTTCTTC. Translation: CATGLAGGREQFF.

The J gene is TRBJ2-1, the V gene TRBV25-1; TRBD1 matches at 8 bases. This CDR3 has 17 residues. With 6 bases clipped from V and 7 bases from J, the junction kept 17 bases outside the gene matches. The germline CDR1 and CDR2 sequences are MGHDK and SYGVNS. DNA for the CDR3: TGTGCCAGCAGCAATCTCCCGTGGACAGGGCAAAGTAATGAGCAGTTCTTC. Encoded protein: CASSNLPWTGQSNEQFF.